What follows describes a single TCR beta chain. Its antigen is not known. Clones were read by immunoSEQ multiplex PCR, and TCRdb kept only the in-frame ones, dropping some. There are some 250,000 clones in the sample; approximately 86% occur only once, and 1% to 1.5% lies in the top ten. A roughly 120-subject validation cohort, separate from the 666-subject first cohort, supplied the donors. The sample belongs to a study of cytomegalovirus exposure and HLA in healthy donors. Study in general: The platform used for the 120 or so validation repertoires matched that of the approximately 620 first-cohort repertoires, a later analysis reported. Points from the study as a whole: Diagnosis of cytomegalovirus status made by the classifier reportedly showed high specificity and sensitivity. Investigators reported 164 TCR beta chains as tied to cytomegalovirus.

The CDR3 extends over 17 amino acids. V gave up 6 bases and J gave up 5 bases; unmatched junction bases: 10. Germline CDR1 is MNHEY and CDR2 is SMNVEV (reference sequence). The sequencing sample was made of PBMCs. The source is a woman in her twenties or thirties in good health and CMV-seropositive. The genes are TRBV27 and TRBJ2-5; 15 nucleotides match TRBD2. The DNA of the CDR3 is TGTGCCAGCAGCCGCACCTGGACTAGCGGGAGGGCTGAGACCCAGTACTTC. Translated, it gives CASSRTWTSGRAETQYF.